Described below is a single T cell receptor (beta chain) sequence and its context. The antigen is not known. Method: immunoSEQ multiplex PCR; TCRdb's copy keeps in-frame clones and lacks some. This sample has roughly 79,000 clones, with about 78% found just once. This sample is drawn from a study of T cell responses to AZD1222 COVID-19 vaccine. Study-wide results and caveats: Reportedly, nearly half of unique spike TCRs recognized epitopes outside B.1.351/B.1.1.7 mutations.

This CDR3 has 13 amino acids. V was trimmed by 2 bases and J by 2 bases, leaving 7 bases between them. CDR1 MNHEY and CDR2 SMNVEV come from the germline V gene (reference sequence). The rearrangement links TRBV27 to TRBJ2-7; D assignment may be TRBD1 or TRBD2 (5 bases each). The origin of this receptor is an adult in good health. The sequencing here drew on peripheral blood, taken on day 0 of AZD1222 vaccination. DNA for the CDR3: TGTGCCAGCAGTTTAGGGGGACCCTACGAGCAGTACTTC. It encodes CASSLGGPYEQYF.